Shown below are 31 T cell receptor beta chains from a single sample sequenced in a study of control samples from healthy donors and cancer patients. Measured with immunoSEQ multiplex PCR; TCRdb has only the in-frame clones, and not every one. The table records 200,000 to 250,000 clones, about 95% of them present only once. The sequenced material came from blood. All receptors derive from a man aged 50-59 years in good health.

The chain employs TRBV2 and TRBJ1-1; D is unclear. Germline CDR1 SNHLY, CDR2 FYNNEI. Trimming shortened V by 5 bases and J by 10 bases, and 14 bases separated the two germline ends. This CDR3 region has 12 residues. The CDR3 DNA reads TGTGCCAGCAGTCGGGAAGGACGAGGAGCTTTCTTT. It is translated as CASSREGRGAFF.

The CDR3 is CASSSLDRGWTGELFF. The CDR3 DNA reads as TGTGCCAGCAGCTCCTTGGACAGGGGCTGGACCGGGGAGCTGTTTTTT. The rearrangement uses TRBV5-6 and TRBJ2-2; 9 bases line up with TRBD1. The length of the CDR3 is 16 residues. The junction had 8 bases not matched to a gene; V was cut back by 3 bases and J by 5 bases. Germline V gives CDR1 SGHDT, CDR2 YYEEEE.

The DNA of the CDR3 is TGTGCCAGCAGCCCAAGTTGGCGAAATGAGCAGTTCTTC. It is translated as CASSPSWRNEQFF. The J gene is TRBJ2-1, the V gene TRBV7-2, with D hard to call. V lost 5 bases to trimming and J lost 7 bases, with 12 bases between them. This CDR3 contains 13 residues. CDR1 is SGHTA and CDR2 is FQGNSA in the germline V gene.

The chain joins TRBV11-2 to TRBJ2-4; 10 positions agree with TRBD2. V dropped 5 bases and J dropped 7; count of bases not matched to a gene: 11. Germline V gene data show CDR1 as SGHAT and CDR2 as FQNNGV. The CDR3 spans 16 residues. The CDR3 DNA reads TGTGCCAGCAGCGCCCCCTGGGTAGCGGGGGGTAACATTCAGTACTTC. Amino acid sequence: CASSAPWVAGGNIQYF.

This chain connects TRBV2 to TRBJ2-1, with D unclear. Germline V lookup: CDR1 SNHLY, CDR2 FYNNEI. CDR3 size: 13 residues. With 6 bases removed from V and 10 bases from J, the gap between germline ends came to 16 bases. The DNA for the CDR3 is TGTGCCAGCAGGGATTTTCAGGAAAGAGAGCAGTTCTTC. It codes for CASRDFQEREQFF.

The chain has TRBV28 and TRBJ1-2; 7 bases map to TRBD1. The trim removed 10 bases at V and 4 bases at J, leaving 6 bases unmatched. The germline V gene encodes CDR1 MDHEN and CDR2 SYDVKM. This CDR3 has 12 residues. In nucleotides, the CDR3 is TGTGCCACCACCGGGACAGCCTATGGCTACACCTTC. This translates into CATTGTAYGYTF.

This chain connects TRBV10-3 to TRBJ2-3, with D possibly being TRBD2 (6 bases). Germline V gene lookup returns CDR1 ENHRY and CDR2 SYGVKD. V lost 4 bases and J 2 bases, leaving 16 bases between the germline ends. The CDR3 covers 16 residues. CDR3 sequence reads: CAISGLSGAHTDTQYF. The CDR3 DNA reads TGTGCCATCAGTGGGCTTAGCGGAGCCCACACAGATACGCAGTATTTT.

V gene TRBV5-1 combines with J gene TRBJ2-7, with TRBD1 identical over 7 bases. The J segment lost 1 base and the V segment lost 3 bases, leaving 13 bases of the junction unmatched. The CDR3 has 17 amino acids. Germline loops: CDR1 SGHRS, CDR2 YFSETQ. The CDR3 reads CASSYDPTGKGSYEQYV. The CDR3 coding sequence is TGCGCCAGCAGCTATGACCCGACAGGGAAAGGATCCTACGAGCAGTACGTC.

The V call is TRBV4-2, the J call TRBJ2-5; weak D call: TRBD2 (5 bases). Germline CDR1 LGHNA, CDR2 YNFKEQ. The CDR3 loop spans 13 amino acids. V gave up 6 bases and J gave up 5 bases, with 13 bases separating them. In DNA, the CDR3 is TGTGCCAGCAGTCAGCGGTCCTTGGAGACCCAGTACTTC. Its protein is CASSQRSLETQYF.

The chain has TRBV7-8 and TRBJ2-2, with a possible D match to TRBD1 (6 bases). The CDR3 is 18 residues long. CDR1 and CDR2 (germline): SGHVS, FQNEAQ. V dropped 1 base and J dropped 1 base, with 16 bases sitting between them. CDR3 amino acids: CASSLEVRGTVNTGELFF. The DNA for the CDR3 is TGTGCCAGCAGCTTAGAGGTTAGGGGGACGGTGAACACCGGGGAGCTGTTTTTT.

A word on this clone: This same CDR3 is encoded by further DNA sequences in the sample. The chain carries TRBV19 and TRBJ1-5; D gene uncertain. There are 14 residues in the CDR3. Trimming took 1 base from V and 6 from J, leaving 10 bases between them. Germline values: CDR1 LNHDA, CDR2 SQIVND (reference sequence). The CDR3 spells CASSIAGGGQPQHF. CDR3 nucleotides: TGTGCCAGTAGTATAGCCGGTGGTGGTCAGCCCCAGCATTTT.

V is TRBV9 and J is TRBJ1-5; no clear D gene. Looked up from germline, CDR1 is SGDLS and CDR2 is YYNGEE. V lost 0 bases, J lost 2 bases, and 6 bases lay in between. The CDR3 has 14 residues. CDR3 DNA: TGTGCCAGCAGCGTAGACACGGGCAATCAGCCCCAGCATTTT. Translating gives CASSVDTGNQPQHF.

V and J are TRBV11-2 and TRBJ1-1, with D perhaps TRBD1 (6 bases). Germline V CDR1 and CDR2: SGHAT, FQNNGV. V shed 1 base and J shed 6 bases, with 9 bases lying between them. The CDR3 loop spans 13 amino acids. CDR3 DNA sequence: TGTGCCAGCAGCTTAGTACAGGGATCTGAAGCTTTCTTT. The encoded protein is CASSLVQGSEAFF. Together with reference TRBV11-2 and TRBJ1-1, the CDR3 gives the full variable domain: EAGVAQSPRYKIIEKRQSVAFWCNPISGHATLYWYQQILGQGPKLLIQFQNNGVVDDSQLPKDRFSAERLKGVDSTLKIQPAKLEDSAVYLCASSLVQGSEAFFGQGTRLTVV.

Concerning this clone: Other DNA sequences from this sample encode an identical CDR3 as well. The chain combines TRBV6-5 with TRBJ2-7, with 7 bases aligning to TRBD2. Germline V gene lookup returns CDR1 MNHEY and CDR2 SVGAGI. J gave up 2 bases and V 0 bases, and 1 base lay outside the gene matches. This CDR3 has 14 residues. CDR3 region: CASSYSGGTYEQYF. The CDR3 DNA is TGTGCCAGCAGTTACTCCGGGGGGACCTACGAGCAGTACTTC.

This sequence joins TRBV12-3 or TRBV12-4 and TRBJ2-7; TRBD2 might be the D (5 bases). The CDR3 spans 13 residues. Trimming took off 6 bases at V and 3 bases at J, with 12 bases between the two ends. CDR3 sequence reads: CASSPPGVYEQYF. In DNA, the CDR3 is TGTGCCAGCAGCCCTCCCGGGGTCTACGAGCAGTACTTC.

V and J are TRBV7-9 and TRBJ1-6; the D is unclear. Germline loops: CDR1 SEHNR, CDR2 FQNEAQ (reference sequence). The length of the CDR3 is 10 residues. CDR3 protein: CAGFDSPLHF. The DNA for the CDR3 is TGTGCGGGCTTTGATTCACCCCTCCACTTT.

The genes are TRBV18 and TRBJ2-1; maybe TRBD2 (6 bases). With 6 bases removed from V and 6 bases from J, the gap between germline ends came to 18 bases. Per the germline V gene, CDR1 is KGHSH and CDR2 is LQKENI. The CDR3 has 15 residues. CDR3 in DNA: TGTGCCAGCTCCCGGGTGGAGGGTCTCGGCAATGAGCAGTTCTTC. It codes for CASSRVEGLGNEQFF. Full variable domain (missing parts from reference TRBV18 and TRBJ2-1): NAGVMQNPRHLVRRRGQEARLRCSPMKGHSHVYWYRQLPEEGLKFMVYLQKENIIDESGMPKERFSAEFPKEGPSILRIQQVVRGDSAAYFCASSRVEGLGNEQFFGPGTRLTVL.

The chain couples TRBV9 to TRBJ1-2; D is possibly TRBD1 (5 bases). The V end lost 0 bases, the J end lost 5 bases, and 17 bases lay between the germline ends. CDR3 length: 16 amino acids. The V gene's germline CDR1 is SGDLS and CDR2 YYNGEE. The CDR3 here is CASSVDPTDLGYGYTF. The CDR3, as DNA: TGTGCCAGCAGCGTAGACCCGACAGACCTCGGGTATGGCTACACCTTC.

This clone was counted once. The V gene is TRBV30, the J gene TRBJ2-5, with 7 positions matching TRBD2. This CDR3 has 12 residues. CDR1 is GTSNPN, CDR2 SVGIG, per germline (reference sequence). V dropped 5 bases and J dropped 5; count of bases not matched to a gene: 5. The DNA of the CDR3 is TGTGCCTGGGGCCTCGGGGGGGAGACCCAGTACTTC. Translation: CAWGLGGETQYF.

The rearrangement links TRBV24-1 to TRBJ2-7; TRBD2 matches 14 bases. The V gene end was trimmed by 7 bases and the J gene end by 4 bases; junction bases not matched to a gene: 5. Per germline, CDR1 KGHDR and CDR2 SFDVKD. This CDR3 is built from 15 residues. The CDR3 reads CATRGLAGGQYEQYV. As DNA, the CDR3 is TGTGCCACCAGAGGACTAGCGGGGGGCCAATACGAGCAGTACGTC.

The chain has TRBV6-5 and TRBJ1-6; the D is unclear. Trimming removed 3 bases from V and 8 bases from J, with 2 bases in between. CDR1 and CDR2 from the germline V gene are MNHEY and SVGAGI. The length of the CDR3 is 11 residues. The CDR3 bases are TGTGCCAGCAGTTATCATTCACCCCTCCACTTT. It is translated as CASSYHSPLHF.

This chain connects TRBV5-4 to TRBJ1-2; 8 nucleotides match TRBD1. Per germline, CDR1 SGHNT and CDR2 YYREEE (reference sequence). The CDR3 extends over 14 amino acids. V trimming: 4 bases; J trimming: 2 bases; junction bases outside the gene matches: 4. Written as DNA, the CDR3 is TGTGCCAGCAGCGGGACAGGAGGCAACTATGGCTACACCTTC. Translating gives CASSGTGGNYGYTF. The variable domain in full, with the rest retrieved from reference TRBV5-4 and TRBJ1-2, is ETGVTQSPTHLIKTRGQQVTLRCSSQSGHNTVSWYQQALGQGPQFIFQYYREEENGRGNFPPRFSGLQFPNYSSELNVNALELDDSALYLCASSGTGGNYGYTFGSGTRLTVV.

CDR3 amino acids: CASSQESGGQSTEAFF. The CDR3 DNA follows: TGTGCCAGCAGCCAAGAGTCCGGCGGACAGAGCACTGAAGCTTTCTTT. The V call is TRBV4-2, the J call TRBJ1-1; a weak D match, TRBD1 (6 bases). The germline V gene has CDR1 LGHNA and CDR2 YNFKEQ. There are 16 residues in the CDR3. The germline V and J ends were trimmed by 0 bases and 4 bases, with 15 bases remaining between them.

This clone was picked up one time. The chain couples TRBV5-1 to TRBJ2-2; TRBD2 aligns across 12 bases. The CDR3 spans 16 residues. The V and J ends lost 4 bases and 5 bases, in that order; junction bases with no gene match: 6. Germline values: CDR1 SGHRS, CDR2 YFSETQ. CDR3 nucleotides: TGCGCCAGCAGCGTCAGGACTAGCGGGGATACCGGGGAGCTGTTTTTT. It encodes CASSVRTSGDTGELFF.

The chain carries TRBV28 and TRBJ2-2; D is unclear. The germline V and J ends were trimmed by 4 bases and 6 bases, with 6 bases remaining between them. CDR3 length: 12 amino acids. Germline values: CDR1 MDHEN, CDR2 SYDVKM. The CDR3 is CASSSNPGELFF. CDR3 bases: TGTGCCAGCAGTTCTAATCCCGGGGAGCTGTTTTTT.

The V gene is TRBV2, the J gene TRBJ1-6, with D possibly TRBD1 on 6 matching bases. The CDR3 consists of 15 residues. V dropped 7 bases and J dropped 6 bases, with 16 bases sitting between them. Per germline, CDR1 SNHLY and CDR2 FYNNEI. The CDR3 region is CASTFGGQGNSPLHF. Written as DNA, the CDR3 is TGTGCCAGCACATTTGGGGGGCAGGGTAATTCACCCCTCCACTTT.

This chain links TRBV28 with TRBJ1-5; D is perhaps TRBD1 (5 bases). This CDR3 has 15 residues. Germline V gives CDR1 MDHEN, CDR2 SYDVKM. Deletions cut 4 bases from V and 2 bases from J, with 12 bases between. As DNA, the CDR3 is TGTGCCAGCAGTTCAGGGAATGAGGGCAATCAGCCCCAGCATTTT. Protein product: CASSSGNEGNQPQHF.

This chain joins TRBV27 and TRBJ2-7; 11 bases align to TRBD1. In germline, CDR1 is MNHEY, CDR2 SMNVEV (reference sequence). J was trimmed by 3 bases and V by 2 bases; bases with no gene match: 6. The CDR3 loop spans 16 amino acids. CDR3 sequence (DNA): TGTGCCAGCAGTTTAGCCACCGGGACAGGGGGCTACGAGCAGTACTTC. It codes for CASSLATGTGGYEQYF.

V and J are TRBV28 and TRBJ1-3; TRBD1 might be the D (5 bases). Germline V gene sequence: CDR1 MDHEN, CDR2 SYDVKM. This CDR3 comprises 15 residues. The V gene lost 0 bases and the J gene lost 5 bases, with 11 bases spanning the gap. The CDR3 reads CASSLWARGRNTIYF. The CDR3 DNA reads as TGTGCCAGCAGTTTATGGGCAAGGGGAAGAAACACCATATATTTT.

The V gene is TRBV14, the J gene TRBJ2-3; D gene uncertain. Looked up from germline, CDR1 is SGHDN and CDR2 is FVKESK. Between the trimmed V and J ends, which lost 3 bases and 4 bases, there was a span of 8 bases. The CDR3 is 13 amino acids. CDR3 DNA: TGTGCCAGCAGCCACCAAGTGGCAGATACGCAGTATTTT. Translation gives CASSHQVADTQYF. The full variable domain, with the rest looked up from reference TRBV14 and TRBJ2-3, is EAGVTQFPSHSVIEKGQTVTLRCDPISGHDNLYWYRRVMGKEIKFLLHFVKESKQDESGMPNNRFLAERTGGTYSTLKVQPAELEDSGVYFCASSHQVADTQYFGPGTRLTVL.

The rearrangement joins TRBV3-1 (or the pseudogene TRBV3-2) to TRBJ2-5; 9 bases map to TRBD2. The V and J ends lost 4 bases and 1 base, in that order; junction bases with no gene match: 7. This CDR3 is built from 16 residues. CDR1 is LGHDT and CDR2 is YNNKEL in the germline V gene (reference sequence). The CDR3 sequence: CASSRGGAPRQETQYF. The CDR3 DNA reads as TGTGCCAGCAGCCGCGGGGGGGCGCCCCGCCAAGAGACCCAGTACTTC.